This TCR beta chain is drawn from a study of T cells expressing NK-cell markers. Overall study context: HCMV serostatus: seven of eight sequenced donors positive, one negative. The study's findings and limits: There remained a lack of clarity about HCMV specificity of expanded NKG2C+ T cell clones. Leadership of the CD3+CD56-NKG2C+ fraction also belonged to these clonotypes in several donors. In a group of several donors, dominant NKG2C+ clonotypes represented about 1.0-7.5% of CD8+ T cells.

TCRdb reprocessed the 5' RACE reads, keeping one entry per CDR3 protein, no DNA. The sample data list roughly 390,000 distinct CDR3 sequences. Germline assignment: CDR1 MGHDK and CDR2 SYGVNS. This CDR3 comprises 15 residues. Turning to this clonotype: The antigen remains undetermined.

This chain uses TRBV25-1 with TRBJ2-7. The source material was blood T cells: a sorted CD56 or NKG2C T cell subset, CD4+ or CD8+ T cells, or bulk PBMC T cells (not recorded which). The TCR sequence derives from a woman between 50 and 59 years old in good health. The CDR3 here is CASSLWAGGFYEQYF.